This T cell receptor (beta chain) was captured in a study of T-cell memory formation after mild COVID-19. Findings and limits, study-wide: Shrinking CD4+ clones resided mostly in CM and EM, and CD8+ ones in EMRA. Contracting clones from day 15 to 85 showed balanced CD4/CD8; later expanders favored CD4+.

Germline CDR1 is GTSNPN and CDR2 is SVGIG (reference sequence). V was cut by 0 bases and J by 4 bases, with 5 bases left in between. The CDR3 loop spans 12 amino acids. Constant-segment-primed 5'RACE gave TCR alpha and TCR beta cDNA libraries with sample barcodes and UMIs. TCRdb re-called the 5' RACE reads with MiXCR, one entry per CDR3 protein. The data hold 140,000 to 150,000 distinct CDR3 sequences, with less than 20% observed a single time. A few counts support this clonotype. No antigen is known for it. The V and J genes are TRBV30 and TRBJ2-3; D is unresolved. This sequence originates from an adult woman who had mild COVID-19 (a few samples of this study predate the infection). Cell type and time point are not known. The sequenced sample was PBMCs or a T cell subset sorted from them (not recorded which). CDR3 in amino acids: CAWSVSPDTQYF. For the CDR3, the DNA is TGTGCCTGGAGTGTAAGCCCAGATACGCAGTATTTT.